These T cell receptor beta chains were read from a single sample in a study of T cells in Graves' hyperthyroidism and ophthalmopathy. Using its own MiXCR run on the multiplex PCR reads, TCRdb lists one record per CDR3 protein. The sample lists about 640,000 distinct CDR3 sequences, roughly 15% seen once, with under 15% in the top ten. The sample was blood. Receptor source: a woman between 45 and 60 years old with Graves' ophthalmopathy. The CDR3 runs from the conserved cysteine through the conserved F or W. D genes are given only for firm matches. Clone size is stated in some rows and not others, as once, few, many or a class when expanded.

CDR3 DNA: TGCAGCGTTGAAGAAAAGGGGCCGCGGAGCACTGAAGCTTTCTTT
CDR3 protein: CSVEEKGPRSTEAFF
J gene: TRBJ1-1
clone size: NA
V gene: TRBV29-1
D gene: NA

CDR3 DNA: TGCAGCGTCAGACCGGGGCAGGGTAGCGGAGTCGCTGAAGCTTTCTTT
CDR3 protein: CSVRPGQGSGVAEAFF
J gene: TRBJ1-1
clone size: many
V gene: TRBV29-1
D gene: NA

CDR3 DNA: TGTGCCAGCAGTAAAACTAGCGGGAGCTCCTACGAGCAGTACTTC
CDR3 protein: CASSKTSGSSYEQYF
J gene: TRBJ2-7
clone size: NA
V gene: TRBV6-2/TRBV6-3
D gene: TRBD2

CDR3 DNA: TGTGCCAGCAGCTTAGAGGGCGGCGAGCAGTACTTC
CDR3 protein: CASSLEGGEQYF
J gene: TRBJ2-7
clone size: many
V gene: TRBV7-6
D gene: NA

CDR3 DNA: TGTGCCAGCTCACCACCGGGTCAAGATACGCAGTATTTT
CDR3 protein: CASSPPGQDTQYF
J gene: TRBJ2-3
clone size: many
V gene: TRBV18
D gene: NA

CDR3 DNA: TGTGCCAGTACCCCCTATCGCCGCCTCGACTATGGCTACACCTTC
CDR3 protein: CASTPYRRLDYGYTF
J gene: TRBJ1-2
clone size: few
V gene: TRBV19
D gene: NA

CDR3 DNA: TGTGCCAGCAGCCAAACACGGCAGGGGGGGTATGGCTACACCTTC
CDR3 protein: CASSQTRQGGYGYTF
J gene: TRBJ1-2
clone size: NA
V gene: TRBV4-2
D gene: TRBD1

CDR3 DNA: TGCGCCAGCAGCTTGGTGGGTAGTGAAGCTTTCTTT
CDR3 protein: CASSLVGSEAFF
J gene: TRBJ1-1
clone size: many
V gene: TRBV5-1
D gene: NA

CDR3 DNA: TGTGCCAGCAGCCTGGACAGGGTCGGGTACGAGCAGTACTTC
CDR3 protein: CASSLDRVGYEQYF
J gene: TRBJ2-7
clone size: many
V gene: TRBV12-3/TRBV12-4
D gene: TRBD1

CDR3 DNA: TGCGCCAGCAGCAGCCGGGACAGAAATCCCTACGAGCAGTACTTC
CDR3 protein: CASSSRDRNPYEQYF
J gene: TRBJ2-7
clone size: many
V gene: TRBV5-1
D gene: TRBD1

CDR3 DNA: TGTGCCAGCAGCTTAACGTCACTAGCGGGAGGAGGAGAGCAGTACTTC
CDR3 protein: CASSLTSLAGGGEQYF
J gene: TRBJ2-7
clone size: many
V gene: TRBV7-3
D gene: TRBD2

CDR3 DNA: TGTGCCAGCGGACTTGGTGGTAACTATGGCTACACCTTC
CDR3 protein: CASGLGGNYGYTF
J gene: TRBJ1-2
clone size: many
V gene: TRBV28
D gene: NA

CDR3 DNA: TGCGCCAGCAGCGTGGGACTAGCGTACACCGGGGAGCTGTTTTTT
CDR3 protein: CASSVGLAYTGELFF
J gene: TRBJ2-2
clone size: many
V gene: TRBV5-1
D gene: TRBD2

CDR3 DNA: TGTGCCAGCACCGAAGCGGGGAATGAGCAGTTCTTC
CDR3 protein: CASTEAGNEQFF
J gene: TRBJ2-1
clone size: many
V gene: TRBV7-9
D gene: TRBD2

CDR3 DNA: TGTGCCAGCAGCCGAACCCCTAGCGGGGCGGATACGCAGTATTTT
CDR3 protein: CASSRTPSGADTQYF
J gene: TRBJ2-3
clone size: few
V gene: TRBV5-8
D gene: TRBD2

CDR3 DNA: TGTGCCAGCAGCCTCCGGGACAGGGGGGCCTACGAGCAGTACTTC
CDR3 protein: CASSLRDRGAYEQYF
J gene: TRBJ2-7
clone size: many
V gene: TRBV5-6
D gene: TRBD1

CDR3 DNA: TGTGCCAGCAGGTACCGGACTAGCGGGAGTAGAAACAATGAGCAGTTCTTC
CDR3 protein: CASRYRTSGSRNNEQFF
J gene: TRBJ2-1
clone size: many
V gene: TRBV2
D gene: TRBD2

CDR3 DNA: TGCGCCAGCAGCCGGGGACTAGCGGGAGTGGAGCAGTTCTTC
CDR3 protein: CASSRGLAGVEQFF
J gene: TRBJ2-1
clone size: many
V gene: TRBV5-1
D gene: TRBD2

CDR3 DNA: TGCAGCGTTGAAGTTGGCAGCCGGAACACTGAAGCTTTCTTT
CDR3 protein: CSVEVGSRNTEAFF
J gene: TRBJ1-1
clone size: many
V gene: TRBV29-1
D gene: NA

CDR3 DNA: TGTGCCAGCAGTTTTAAGTATATTTCCCGCGACAATGAGCAGTTCTTC
CDR3 protein: CASSFKYISRDNEQFF
J gene: TRBJ2-1
clone size: many
V gene: TRBV28
D gene: NA

CDR3 DNA: TGTGCCAGCAGTTTTACAGGGTTAGGGACCGGGGAGCTGTTTTTT
CDR3 protein: CASSFTGLGTGELFF
J gene: TRBJ2-2
clone size: many
V gene: TRBV28
D gene: NA

CDR3 DNA: TGTGCCAGCAGTTTGCCGGGGACAGGGGTCTACAATGAGCAGTTCTTC
CDR3 protein: CASSLPGTGVYNEQFF
J gene: TRBJ2-1
clone size: many
V gene: TRBV28
D gene: TRBD1

CDR3 DNA: TGTGCCACCAGCAGAGAAACAGGGTGGAAGACAGATACGCAGTATTTT
CDR3 protein: CATSRETGWKTDTQYF
J gene: TRBJ2-3
clone size: NA
V gene: TRBV15
D gene: NA

CDR3 DNA: TGTGCCAGCAGTGAAGGTCAACCCTACGAGCAGTACTTC
CDR3 protein: CASSEGQPYEQYF
J gene: TRBJ2-7
clone size: many
V gene: TRBV6-1
D gene: NA

CDR3 DNA: TGTGCCAGCAGTGATCCGACTAGCGGCTACACAGATACGCAGTATTTT
CDR3 protein: CASSDPTSGYTDTQYF
J gene: TRBJ2-3
clone size: NA
V gene: TRBV6-1
D gene: TRBD2

CDR3 DNA: TGCAGCGTTGACGGGCGTAACTACAATGAGCAGTTCTTC
CDR3 protein: CSVDGRNYNEQFF
J gene: TRBJ2-1
clone size: NA
V gene: TRBV29-1
D gene: NA

CDR3 DNA: TGCAGTGGGGGGGGGCTGTATGGCTACACCTTC
CDR3 protein: CSGGGLYGYTF
J gene: TRBJ1-2
clone size: few
V gene: TRBV20-1
D gene: NA

CDR3 DNA: TGTGCCAGCAGCCTGGACAGGGGGCACTCCTACGAGCAGTACTTC
CDR3 protein: CASSLDRGHSYEQYF
J gene: TRBJ2-7
clone size: many
V gene: TRBV7-6
D gene: TRBD1

CDR3 DNA: TGTGCCAGCAAAGGAGGGAGGGTTTTGAATGAGCAGTTCTTC
CDR3 protein: CASKGGRVLNEQFF
J gene: TRBJ2-1
clone size: many
V gene: TRBV12-3/TRBV12-4
D gene: TRBD2

CDR3 DNA: TGTGCCAGCTCACCCTTAGCGGGAGGGCTTAGCACAGATACGCAGTATTTT
CDR3 protein: CASSPLAGGLSTDTQYF
J gene: TRBJ2-3
clone size: many
V gene: TRBV18
D gene: TRBD2

CDR3 DNA: TGCAGCGTCAGACAGGCGAACACCGGGGAGCTGTTTTTT
CDR3 protein: CSVRQANTGELFF
J gene: TRBJ2-2
clone size: many
V gene: TRBV29-1
D gene: NA

CDR3 DNA: TGTGCCAGCAACCCGAGAGGGGGCACAGATACGCAGTATTTT
CDR3 protein: CASNPRGGTDTQYF
J gene: TRBJ2-3
clone size: many
V gene: TRBV28
D gene: NA

CDR3 DNA: TGTGCCGGAAAACTAGCGGGAGGGTACAATGAGCAGTTCTTC
CDR3 protein: CAGKLAGGYNEQFF
J gene: TRBJ2-1
clone size: many
V gene: TRBV7-9
D gene: TRBD2

CDR3 DNA: TGTGCCAGCAGACCCAACCAAGGGGGCGTTTCACCCCTCCACTTT
CDR3 protein: CASRPNQGGVSPLHF
J gene: TRBJ1-6
clone size: few
V gene: TRBV6-2/TRBV6-3
D gene: TRBD1

CDR3 DNA: TGTGCCAGCAGCTTAGTGTCTCGGGCAGTCGACAATCAGCCCCAGCATTTT
CDR3 protein: CASSLVSRAVDNQPQHF
J gene: TRBJ1-5
clone size: many
V gene: TRBV7-2
D gene: NA

CDR3 DNA: TGTGCCAGCAGTGCGCGCAGCAGGAATACTGAAGCTTTCTTT
CDR3 protein: CASSARSRNTEAFF
J gene: TRBJ1-1
clone size: many
V gene: TRBV2
D gene: NA

CDR3 DNA: TGCAGTGTAACCTTGACGGGAATCACAGATACGCAGTATTTT
CDR3 protein: CSVTLTGITDTQYF
J gene: TRBJ2-3
clone size: many
V gene: TRBV20-1
D gene: NA

CDR3 DNA: TGTGCCAGCAGCGTCGTGGCAGGGGTGGGGTACGAGCAGTACTTC
CDR3 protein: CASSVVAGVGYEQYF
J gene: TRBJ2-7
clone size: NA
V gene: TRBV9
D gene: NA

CDR3 DNA: TGTGCCAGCAGCTTATCTCTTCCGGGAGGGCGCTACGAGCAGTACTTC
CDR3 protein: CASSLSLPGGRYEQYF
J gene: TRBJ2-7
clone size: many
V gene: TRBV7-8
D gene: TRBD2

CDR3 DNA: TGTGCCAGCAGCTCTCAGGGTTTCCCCTACGAGCAGTACTTC
CDR3 protein: CASSSQGFPYEQYF
J gene: TRBJ2-7
clone size: few
V gene: TRBV7-9
D gene: NA

CDR3 DNA: TGTGCCAGCAGCGACATAGCGGGAGGTATAGATACGCAGTATTTT
CDR3 protein: CASSDIAGGIDTQYF
J gene: TRBJ2-3
clone size: many
V gene: TRBV7-8
D gene: TRBD2

CDR3 DNA: TGCAGTACTGTACCGGGACTAGCCGATTACAATGAGCAGTTCTTC
CDR3 protein: CSTVPGLADYNEQFF
J gene: TRBJ2-1
clone size: many
V gene: TRBV20-1
D gene: TRBD2

CDR3 DNA: TGCGCCAGCACGGGGGGTACCACCTACGAGCAGTACTTC
CDR3 protein: CASTGGTTYEQYF
J gene: TRBJ2-7
clone size: many
V gene: TRBV5-1
D gene: TRBD2

CDR3 DNA: TGTGCCAGCAGCTTAGAAGGGGTAGTCATCGCAGATACGCAGTATTTT
CDR3 protein: CASSLEGVVIADTQYF
J gene: TRBJ2-3
clone size: many
V gene: TRBV7-2
D gene: NA